This entry features one T cell receptor beta chain sequence. Its ends do not fully match the called genes, so a read error is possible. Noted time point: newly diagnosed GD, antithyroid drugs for less than 3 months. From PBMCs, RNA was extracted and then used to make the TCR library. The data were taken from a study of regulatory T cells in long-lasting Graves disease. Germline loops: CDR1 SGHDT, CDR2 YYEEEE. This CDR3 is built from 13 residues. To make TCR beta libraries, researchers used iRepertoire HTBI primers and Arm-PCR of CDR3 regions. TCRdb called the multiplex PCR reads again in MiXCR, with one record for every CDR3 protein. The data show approximately 360,000 distinct CDR3 sequences, 10% to 15% seen once. These records were also assigned to another study, of T cells in Graves' hyperthyroidism and ophthalmopathy. That source adds: The patients, who ranged from 18 to 65 in age, presented with newly diagnosed hyperthyroidism lasting under 2 months. The majority of expanded thyroid clonotypes above 0.001 also appeared in blood.

The sequence derives from a woman in her late teens or twenties with Graves disease. This chain uses TRBV5-6 with TRBJ2-1, with TRBD2 matching over 11 bases. The sequencing used peripheral blood mononuclear cells (PBMCs), collected at new diagnosis, from a patient treated with antithyroid drugs. The CDR3 DNA sequence: TGCGGGGCTAGCGGGGGGCCTCACAATGAGCAGTTCTTC. Protein sequence: CGASGGPHNEQFF.